This record looks at one T cell receptor (beta chain) sequence and its context. The data belong to a study of blood T cell repertoires in COVID-19. About the study: Samples taken during acute and convalescent COVID-19 were collected in the United States, Italy and Spain. Sources were T cells, B-cell-depleted T cells, or PBMCs; the material itself was cDNA or gDNA.

Per the original methods: Estimated nucleated cell counts came from reference gene primer amplification. TCRdb's table, derived via immunoSEQ multiplex PCR, lists solely in-frame clones and lacks some. For V, J and clone size, that table is used; D and trimming come from the DNA. This table holds roughly 210,000 clones, about 88% found once. The germline V gene has CDR1 MDHEN and CDR2 SYDVKM. This CDR3 region has 15 residues. Germline trimming cut 2 bases from V and 1 base from J; bases unmatched to any gene: 2. The TCR sequence derives from a man aged 70 or older with acute or convalescent COVID-19. The gene calls are TRBV28 and TRBJ1-5; 7 bases are shared with TRBD1. The specimen sequenced was peripheral blood. Written as DNA, the CDR3 is TGTGCCAGCAGTTTAGGGACAGCCAGCAATCAGCCCCAGCATTTT. Translation: CASSLGTASNQPQHF. Full variable domain (missing parts from reference TRBV28 and TRBJ1-5): DVKVTQSSRYLVKRTGEKVFLECVQDMDHENMFWYRQDPGLGLRLIYFSYDVKMKEKGDIPEGYSVSREKKERFSLILESASTNQTSMYLCASSLGTASNQPQHFGDGTRLSIL.